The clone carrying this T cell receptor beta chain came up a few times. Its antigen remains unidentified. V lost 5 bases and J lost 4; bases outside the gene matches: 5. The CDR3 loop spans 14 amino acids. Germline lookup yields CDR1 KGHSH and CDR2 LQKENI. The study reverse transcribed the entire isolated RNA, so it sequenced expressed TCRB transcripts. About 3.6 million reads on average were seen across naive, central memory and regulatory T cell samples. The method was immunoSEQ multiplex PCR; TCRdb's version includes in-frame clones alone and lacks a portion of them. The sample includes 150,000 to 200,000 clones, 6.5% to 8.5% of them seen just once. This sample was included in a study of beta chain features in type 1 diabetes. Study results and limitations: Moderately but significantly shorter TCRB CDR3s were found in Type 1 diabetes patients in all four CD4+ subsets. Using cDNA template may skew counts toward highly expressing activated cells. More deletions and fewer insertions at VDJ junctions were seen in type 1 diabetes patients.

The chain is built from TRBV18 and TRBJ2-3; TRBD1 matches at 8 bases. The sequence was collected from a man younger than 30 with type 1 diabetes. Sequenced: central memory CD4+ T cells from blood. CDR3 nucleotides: TGTGCCAGCTCATACGGACAGGGTCCAGATACGCAGTATTTT. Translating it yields CASSYGQGPDTQYF.